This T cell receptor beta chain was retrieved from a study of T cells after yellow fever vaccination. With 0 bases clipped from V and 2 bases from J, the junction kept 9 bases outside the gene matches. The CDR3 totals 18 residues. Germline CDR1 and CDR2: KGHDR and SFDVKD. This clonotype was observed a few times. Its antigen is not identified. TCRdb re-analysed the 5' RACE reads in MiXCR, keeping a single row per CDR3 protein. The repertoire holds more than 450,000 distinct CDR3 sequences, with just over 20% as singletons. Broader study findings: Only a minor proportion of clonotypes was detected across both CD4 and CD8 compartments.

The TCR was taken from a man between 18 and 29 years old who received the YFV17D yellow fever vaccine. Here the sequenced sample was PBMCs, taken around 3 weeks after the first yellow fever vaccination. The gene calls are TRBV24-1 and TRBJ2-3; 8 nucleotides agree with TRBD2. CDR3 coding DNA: TGTGCCACCAGTGATTTGCCGCCCAGCGGGGGTTCCACAGATACGCAGTATTTT. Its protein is CATSDLPPSGGSTDTQYF.